This T cell receptor beta chain was observed in a study of shared clonotypes between healthy human individuals. CDR3 size: 14 residues. Trimming shortened V by 3 bases and J by 7 bases, and 13 bases separated the two germline ends. Per the germline V gene, CDR1 is SGHRS and CDR2 is YFSETQ. Using immunoSEQ multiplex PCR, the repertoire was profiled, and TCRdb retains in-frame clones only, with some absent. Of about 2.3 million clones listed, approximately 95% are singletons. This receptor was identified in a man younger than 35 in good health. Some clones in this sample may be carry-over from other donors' samples. The chain recombines TRBV5-1 with TRBJ1-4; D might be TRBD1 (5 bases). The sample taken for sequencing was naive CD4+ T cells from PBMCs. Subset denoted: CD45RA+ positively selected. The CDR3 coding sequence is TGCGCCAGCAGCTCGCCCGGGGCAGGTGAAAAACTGTTTTTT. Translating it yields CASSSPGAGEKLFF.